This T cell receptor beta chain was captured in a study of cytomegalovirus exposure and HLA in healthy donors. Study as a whole: The 130 or so validation repertoires were reported in a later analysis to have been generated on the same platform as the 666 first-cohort repertoires.

General study results and limits: Across donors, most TCRs were seen rarely, yet some public ones were widespread.

Sequencing used immunoSEQ multiplex PCR; TCRdb keeps in-frame clones, though not all of them. The profile shows some 140,000 clones, 80% to 90% of them singletons. Concerning this clone: The antigen is unknown.

Germline CDR1 and CDR2: SGDLS and YYNGEE. This CDR3 comprises 15 residues. The ends were cut back, 4 bases at V and 9 bases at J, with 20 bases in the middle. Separation from the approximately 660-subject first cohort characterized the 120-subject validation cohort, to which the donors belonged. The V and J genes are TRBV9 and TRBJ2-1; a possible D gene is TRBD2 (5 bases). The clonotype comes from a man aged 18-30 years in good health and CMV-seropositive. The sequencing sample was made of PBMCs. CDR3: CASSPRTVQAIEQFF. DNA for the CDR3: TGTGCCAGCAGCCCCCGGACTGTGCAGGCAATTGAGCAGTTCTTC.